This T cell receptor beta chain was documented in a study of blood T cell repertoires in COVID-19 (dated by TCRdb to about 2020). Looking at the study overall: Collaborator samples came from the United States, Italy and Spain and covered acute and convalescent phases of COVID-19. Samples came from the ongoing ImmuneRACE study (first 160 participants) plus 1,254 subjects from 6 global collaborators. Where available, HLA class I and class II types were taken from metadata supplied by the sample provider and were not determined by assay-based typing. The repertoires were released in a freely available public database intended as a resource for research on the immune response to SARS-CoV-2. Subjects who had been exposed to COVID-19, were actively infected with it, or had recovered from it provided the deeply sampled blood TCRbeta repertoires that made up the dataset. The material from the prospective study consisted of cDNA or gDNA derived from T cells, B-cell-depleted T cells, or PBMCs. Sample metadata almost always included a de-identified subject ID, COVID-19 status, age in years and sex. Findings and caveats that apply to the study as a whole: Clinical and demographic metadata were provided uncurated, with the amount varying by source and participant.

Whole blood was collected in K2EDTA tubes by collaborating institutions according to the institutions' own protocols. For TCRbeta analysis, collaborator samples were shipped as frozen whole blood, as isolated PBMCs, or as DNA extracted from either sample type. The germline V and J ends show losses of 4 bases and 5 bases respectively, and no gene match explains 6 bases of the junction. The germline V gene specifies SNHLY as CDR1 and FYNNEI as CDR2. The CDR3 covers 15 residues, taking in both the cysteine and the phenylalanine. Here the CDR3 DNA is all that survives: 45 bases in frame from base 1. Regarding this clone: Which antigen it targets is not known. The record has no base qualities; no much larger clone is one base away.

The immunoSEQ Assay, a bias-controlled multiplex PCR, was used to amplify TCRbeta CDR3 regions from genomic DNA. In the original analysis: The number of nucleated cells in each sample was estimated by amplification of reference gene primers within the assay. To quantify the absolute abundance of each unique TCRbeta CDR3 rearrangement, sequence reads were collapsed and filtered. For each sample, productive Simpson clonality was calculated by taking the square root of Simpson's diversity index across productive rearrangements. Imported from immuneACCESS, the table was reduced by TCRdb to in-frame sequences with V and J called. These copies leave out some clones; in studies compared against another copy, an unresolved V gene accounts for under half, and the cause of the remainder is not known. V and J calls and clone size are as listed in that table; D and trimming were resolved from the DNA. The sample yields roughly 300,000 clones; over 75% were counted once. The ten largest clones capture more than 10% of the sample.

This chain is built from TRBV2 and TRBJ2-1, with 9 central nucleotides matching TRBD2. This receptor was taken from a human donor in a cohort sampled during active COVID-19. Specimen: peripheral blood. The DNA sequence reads TGTGCCAGCAGTGTTGAGACTAGCGGTGACAATGAGCAGTTCTTC. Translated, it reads CASSVETSGDNEQFF.